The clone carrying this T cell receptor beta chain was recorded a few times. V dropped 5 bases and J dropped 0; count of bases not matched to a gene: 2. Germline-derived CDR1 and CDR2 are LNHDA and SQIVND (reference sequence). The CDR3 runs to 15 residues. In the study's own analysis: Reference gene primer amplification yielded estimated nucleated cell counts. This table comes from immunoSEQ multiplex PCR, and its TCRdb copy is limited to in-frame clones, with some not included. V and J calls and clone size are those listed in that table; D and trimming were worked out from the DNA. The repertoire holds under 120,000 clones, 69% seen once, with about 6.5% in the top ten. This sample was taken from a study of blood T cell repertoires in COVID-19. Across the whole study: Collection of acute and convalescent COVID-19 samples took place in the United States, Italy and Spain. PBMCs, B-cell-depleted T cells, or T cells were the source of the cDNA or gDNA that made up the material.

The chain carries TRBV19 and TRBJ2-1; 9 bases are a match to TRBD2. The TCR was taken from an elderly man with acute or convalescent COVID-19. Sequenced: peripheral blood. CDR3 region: CASSPSGASYNEQFF. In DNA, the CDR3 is TGTGCCAGTAGTCCTAGCGGGGCCTCCTACAATGAGCAGTTCTTC.